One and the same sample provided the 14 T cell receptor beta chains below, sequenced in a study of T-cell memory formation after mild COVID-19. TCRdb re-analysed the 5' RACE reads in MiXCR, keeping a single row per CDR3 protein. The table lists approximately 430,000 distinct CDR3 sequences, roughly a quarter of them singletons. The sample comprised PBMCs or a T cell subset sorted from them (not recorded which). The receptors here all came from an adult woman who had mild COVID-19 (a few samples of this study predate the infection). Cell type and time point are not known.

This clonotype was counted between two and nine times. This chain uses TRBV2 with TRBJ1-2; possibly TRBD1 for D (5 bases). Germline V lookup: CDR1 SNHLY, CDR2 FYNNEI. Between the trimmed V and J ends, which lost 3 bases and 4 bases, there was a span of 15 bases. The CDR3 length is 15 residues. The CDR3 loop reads CASSEDNGALYGYTF. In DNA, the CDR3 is TGTGCCAGCAGTGAGGACAATGGGGCCCTCTATGGCTACACCTTC.

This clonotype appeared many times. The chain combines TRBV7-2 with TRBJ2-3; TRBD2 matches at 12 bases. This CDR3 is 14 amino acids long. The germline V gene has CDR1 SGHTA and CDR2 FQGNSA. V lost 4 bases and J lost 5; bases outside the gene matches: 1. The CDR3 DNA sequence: TGTGCCAGCAGCTCGGGACTAGCGGGAGATACGCAGTATTTT. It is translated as CASSSGLAGDTQYF.

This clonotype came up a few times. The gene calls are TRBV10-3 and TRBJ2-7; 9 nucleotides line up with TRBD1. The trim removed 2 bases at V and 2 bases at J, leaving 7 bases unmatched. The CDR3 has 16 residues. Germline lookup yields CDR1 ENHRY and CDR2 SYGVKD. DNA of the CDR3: TGTGCCATCAGTGAGCCGAAGGACAGGGGCACCTACGAGCAGTACTTC. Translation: CAISEPKDRGTYEQYF.

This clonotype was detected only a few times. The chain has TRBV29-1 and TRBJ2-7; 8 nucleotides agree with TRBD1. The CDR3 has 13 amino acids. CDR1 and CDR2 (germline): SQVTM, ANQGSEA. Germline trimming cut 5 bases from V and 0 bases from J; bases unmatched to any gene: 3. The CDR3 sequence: CSVMGQDSYEQYF. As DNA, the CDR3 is TGCAGCGTTATGGGACAGGACTCCTACGAGCAGTACTTC.

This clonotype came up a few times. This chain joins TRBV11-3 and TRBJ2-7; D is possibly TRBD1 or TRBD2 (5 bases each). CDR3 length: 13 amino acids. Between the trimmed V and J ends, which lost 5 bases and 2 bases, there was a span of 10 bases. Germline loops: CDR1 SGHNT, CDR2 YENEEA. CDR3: CASSLRDAYEQYF. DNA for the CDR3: TGTGCCAGCAGCCTCCGGGACGCCTACGAGCAGTACTTC. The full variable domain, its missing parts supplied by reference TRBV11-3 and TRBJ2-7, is EAGVVQSPRYKIIEKKQPVAFWCNPISGHNTLYWYLQNLGQGPELLIRYENEEAVDDSQLPKDRFSAERLKGVDSTLKIQPAELGDSAVYLCASSLRDAYEQYFGPGTRLTVT.

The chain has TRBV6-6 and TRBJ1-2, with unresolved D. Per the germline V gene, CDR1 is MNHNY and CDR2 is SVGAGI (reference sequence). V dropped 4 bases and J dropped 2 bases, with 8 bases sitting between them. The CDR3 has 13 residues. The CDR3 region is CASSFYLNYGYTF. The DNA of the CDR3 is TGTGCCAGCAGTTTCTACCTGAACTATGGCTACACCTTC.

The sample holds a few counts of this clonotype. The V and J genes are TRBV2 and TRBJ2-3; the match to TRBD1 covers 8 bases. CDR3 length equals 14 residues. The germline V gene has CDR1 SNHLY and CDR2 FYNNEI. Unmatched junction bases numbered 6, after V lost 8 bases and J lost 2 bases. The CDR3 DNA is TGTGCCAGCGATCGGGACAGGCACACAGATACGCAGTATTTT. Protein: CASDRDRHTDTQYF.

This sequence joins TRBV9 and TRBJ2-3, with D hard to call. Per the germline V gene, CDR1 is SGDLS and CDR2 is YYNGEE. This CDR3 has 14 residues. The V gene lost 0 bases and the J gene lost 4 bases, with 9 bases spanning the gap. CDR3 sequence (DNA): TGTGCCAGCAGCGTAGAAGGTAGCTCAGATACGCAGTATTTT. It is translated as CASSVEGSSDTQYF.

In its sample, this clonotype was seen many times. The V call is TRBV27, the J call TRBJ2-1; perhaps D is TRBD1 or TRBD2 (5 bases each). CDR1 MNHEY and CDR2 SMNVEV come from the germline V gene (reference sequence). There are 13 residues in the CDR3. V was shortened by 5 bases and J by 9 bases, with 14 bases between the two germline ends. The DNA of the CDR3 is TGTGCCAGCAGTCTCCGGCCTGGGACTGAGCAGTTCTTC. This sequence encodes CASSLRPGTEQFF.

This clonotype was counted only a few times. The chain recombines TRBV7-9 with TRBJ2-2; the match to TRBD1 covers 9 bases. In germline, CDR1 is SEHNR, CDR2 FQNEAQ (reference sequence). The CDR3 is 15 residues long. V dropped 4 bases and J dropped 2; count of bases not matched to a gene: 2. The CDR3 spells CASSWTGDNTGELFF. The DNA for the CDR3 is TGTGCCAGCAGCTGGACAGGGGACAACACCGGGGAGCTGTTTTTT.

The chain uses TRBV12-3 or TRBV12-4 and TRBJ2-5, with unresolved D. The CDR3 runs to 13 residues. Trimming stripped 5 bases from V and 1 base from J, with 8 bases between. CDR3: CASSLHLQETQYF. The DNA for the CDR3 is TGTGCCAGCAGTCTACACCTCCAAGAGACCCAGTACTTC.

The CDR3 region is CASSLGGLAGYYEQYF. In DNA, the CDR3 is TGTGCCAGCAGCTTAGGGGGACTAGCGGGTTACTACGAGCAGTACTTC. The chain is built from TRBV7-6 and TRBJ2-7, with 12 nucleotides matching TRBD2. This CDR3 region has 16 residues. The J segment lost 3 bases and the V segment lost 1 base, leaving 4 bases of the junction unmatched. The V gene's germline CDR1 is SGHVS and CDR2 FNYEAQ.

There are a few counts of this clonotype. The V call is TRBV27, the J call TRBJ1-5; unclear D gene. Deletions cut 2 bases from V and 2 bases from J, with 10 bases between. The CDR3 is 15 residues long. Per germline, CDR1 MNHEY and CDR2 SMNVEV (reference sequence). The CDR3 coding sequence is TGTGCCAGCAGTTTAAAGTCGGGCGGCAATCAGCCCCAGCATTTT. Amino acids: CASSLKSGGNQPQHF.

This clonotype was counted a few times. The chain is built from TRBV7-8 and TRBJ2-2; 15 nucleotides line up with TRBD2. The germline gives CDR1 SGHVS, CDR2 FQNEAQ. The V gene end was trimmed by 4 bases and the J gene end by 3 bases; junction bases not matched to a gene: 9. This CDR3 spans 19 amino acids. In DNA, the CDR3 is TGTGCCAGCAGCTCTTTGGGACTAGCGGGGGGTGGGCACACCGGGGAGCTGTTTTTT. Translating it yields CASSSLGLAGGGHTGELFF.